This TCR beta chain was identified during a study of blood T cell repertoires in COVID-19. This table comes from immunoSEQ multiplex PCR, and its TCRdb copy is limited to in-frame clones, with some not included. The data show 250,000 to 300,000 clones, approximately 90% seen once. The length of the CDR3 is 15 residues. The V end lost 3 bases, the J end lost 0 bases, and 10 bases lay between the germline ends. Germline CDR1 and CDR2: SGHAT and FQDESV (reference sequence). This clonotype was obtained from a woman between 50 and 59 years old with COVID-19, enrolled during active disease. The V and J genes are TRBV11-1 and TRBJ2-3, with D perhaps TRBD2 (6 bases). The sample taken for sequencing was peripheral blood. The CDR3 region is CASSFRERSTDTQYF. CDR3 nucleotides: TGTGCCAGCAGCTTCCGGGAGAGGAGCACAGATACGCAGTATTTT.